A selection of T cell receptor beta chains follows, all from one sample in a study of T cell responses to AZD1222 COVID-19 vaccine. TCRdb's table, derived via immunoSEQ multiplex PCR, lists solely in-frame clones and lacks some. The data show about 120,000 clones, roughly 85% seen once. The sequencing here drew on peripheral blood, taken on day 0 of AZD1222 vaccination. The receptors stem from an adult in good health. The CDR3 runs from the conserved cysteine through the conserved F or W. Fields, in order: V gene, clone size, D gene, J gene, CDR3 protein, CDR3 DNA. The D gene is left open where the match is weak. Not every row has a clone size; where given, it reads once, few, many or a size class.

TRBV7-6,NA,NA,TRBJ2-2,CASSLQQGRNTGELFF,TGTGCCAGCAGCTTACAACAGGGACGAAACACCGGGGAGCTGTTTTTT
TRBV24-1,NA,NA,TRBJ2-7,CATSPRRGFEQYF,TGTGCCACTTCACCTAGAAGGGGTTTCGAGCAGTACTTC
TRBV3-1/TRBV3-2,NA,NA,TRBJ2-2,CASSLLDPPGELFF,TGTGCCAGCAGCCTCTTGGACCCTCCCGGGGAGCTGTTTTTT
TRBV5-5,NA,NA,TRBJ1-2,CASSSSGQGYGYTF,TGTGCCAGCAGCTCGTCGGGGCAGGGTTATGGCTACACCTTC
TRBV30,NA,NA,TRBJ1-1,CACLNTEAFF,TGTGCCTGCCTGAACACTGAAGCTTTCTTT
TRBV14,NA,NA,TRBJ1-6,CASSQEPQAPLHF,TGTGCCAGCAGCCAAGAACCCCAAGCACCCCTCCACTTT
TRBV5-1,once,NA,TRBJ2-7,CASKLQGYSYEQYF,TGCGCCAGCAAACTACAGGGATACAGCTACGAGCAGTACTTC
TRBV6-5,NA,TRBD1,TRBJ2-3,CATSVGSQGADTQYF,TGTGCCACTTCGGTTGGCAGCCAGGGGGCAGATACGCAGTATTTT
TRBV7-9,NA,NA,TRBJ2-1,CASSPLRVAYNEQFF,TGTGCCAGCAGCCCTCTTAGGGTCGCCTACAATGAGCAGTTCTTC
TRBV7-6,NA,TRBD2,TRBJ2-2,CASTRLAGGQLFF,TGTGCCAGCACCCGACTAGCGGGGGGTCAGCTGTTTTTT
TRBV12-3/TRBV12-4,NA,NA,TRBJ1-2,CASSLLLDYGYTF,TGTGCCAGCAGTCTACTTCTGGACTATGGCTACACCTTC
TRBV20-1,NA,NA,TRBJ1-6,CSASQAHNSPLHF,TGCAGTGCTAGTCAGGCACATAATTCACCCCTCCACTTT
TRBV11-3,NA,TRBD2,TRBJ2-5,CASSRPGLAGGLRETQYF,TGTGCCAGCAGCCGCCCGGGACTAGCGGGAGGGCTTCGGGAGACCCAGTACTTC
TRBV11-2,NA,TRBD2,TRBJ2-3,CASSFAGGLEDTQYF,TGTGCCAGCAGCTTCGCGGGGGGCCTGGAAGATACGCAGTATTTT
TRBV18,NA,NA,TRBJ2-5,CASSPRGGEETQYF,TGTGCCAGCTCACCACGAGGAGGAGAGGAGACCCAGTACTTC
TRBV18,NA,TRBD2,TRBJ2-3,CASSPGSGIGTDTQYF,TGTGCCAGCTCACCAGGCAGCGGGATAGGTACAGATACGCAGTATTTT
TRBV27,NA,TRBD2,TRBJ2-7,CASSLSGLEKTYEQYF,TGTGCCAGCAGTTTATCCGGACTAGAAAAAACCTACGAGCAGTACTTC
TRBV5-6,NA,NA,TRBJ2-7,CASSLYPRRTYEQYF,TGTGCCAGCAGCTTGTACCCCCGGCGAACCTACGAGCAGTACTTC
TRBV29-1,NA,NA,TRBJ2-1,CSAAGSAYNEQFF,TGCAGCGCGGCGGGGTCTGCCTACAATGAGCAGTTCTTC
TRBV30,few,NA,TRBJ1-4,CAWTPYRSAGGGKLFF,TGTGCCTGGACCCCGTACCGCAGCGCAGGCGGAGGAAAACTGTTTTTT
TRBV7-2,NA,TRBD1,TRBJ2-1,CASSSRDRGLDEQFF,TGTGCCAGCAGCTCCCGGGACAGGGGGTTGGATGAGCAGTTCTTC
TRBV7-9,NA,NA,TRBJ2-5,CASSVKGETQYF,TGTGCCAGCAGCGTTAAGGGCGAGACCCAGTACTTC
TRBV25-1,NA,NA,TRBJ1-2,CASSGSYGYTF,TGTGCCAGCAGTGGCAGCTATGGCTACACCTTC
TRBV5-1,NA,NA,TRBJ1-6,CASSLDRGYNSPLHF,TGCGCCAGCAGCTTAGACAGAGGCTATAATTCACCCCTCCACTTT
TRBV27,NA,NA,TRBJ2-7,CASSLSPYPHEQYF,TGTGCCAGCAGTTTATCTCCCTATCCCCACGAGCAGTACTTC
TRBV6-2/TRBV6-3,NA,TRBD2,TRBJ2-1,CASSYSGSGNNEQFF,TGTGCCAGCAGTTACTCAGGCAGCGGGAACAATGAGCAGTTCTTC
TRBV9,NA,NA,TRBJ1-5,CASSVGGVDQPQHF,TGTGCCAGCAGCGTAGGAGGGGTTGATCAGCCCCAGCATTTT
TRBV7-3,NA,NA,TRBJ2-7,CASSLTPVYEQYF,TGTGCCAGCAGCTTAACCCCCGTCTACGAGCAGTACTTC
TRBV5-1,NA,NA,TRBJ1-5,CASSLTDSSNQPQHF,TGCGCCAGCAGCTTAACGGACTCTAGCAATCAGCCCCAGCATTTT
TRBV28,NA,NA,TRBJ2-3,CASSPPSGADTQYF,TGTGCCAGCAGTCCACCTTCTGGGGCAGATACGCAGTATTTT
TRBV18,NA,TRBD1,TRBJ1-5,CASSERDRGRSNQPQHF,TGTGCCAGCTCAGAAAGAGACAGGGGGCGAAGCAATCAGCCCCAGCATTTT
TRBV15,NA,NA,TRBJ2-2,CATSRDQNTGELFF,TGTGCCACCAGCAGGGACCAGAACACCGGGGAGCTGTTTTTT
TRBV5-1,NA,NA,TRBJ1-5,CASSLGQGPNQPQHF,TGCGCCAGCAGCTTGGGTCAGGGCCCGAATCAGCCCCAGCATTTT
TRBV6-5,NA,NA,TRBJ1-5,CASRPRGKTRQPQHF,TGTGCCAGTAGGCCCCGGGGGAAGACAAGACAGCCCCAGCATTTT
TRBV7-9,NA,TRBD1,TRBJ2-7,CASSPRDRVYEQYF,TGTGCCAGCAGCCCCCGGGACAGGGTTTACGAGCAGTACTTC
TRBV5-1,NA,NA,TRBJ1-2,CASSLALSLGYTF,TGCGCCAGCAGCTTGGCACTGAGCTTGGGCTACACCTTC
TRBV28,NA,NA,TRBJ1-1,CASSLRRAQEAFF,TGTGCCAGCAGCCTTAGGCGTGCACAAGAAGCTTTCTTT
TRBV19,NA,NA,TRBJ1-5,CASSIRDNQPQHF,TGTGCCAGTAGTATACGGGACAATCAGCCCCAGCATTTT
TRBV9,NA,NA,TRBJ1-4,CASSVASGAINSVINEKLFF,TGTGCCAGCAGCGTAGCCTCCGGTGCGATAAACAGCGTTATTAATGAAAAACTGTTTTTT
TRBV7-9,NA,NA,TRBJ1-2,CASSPTGEGDGGYTF,TGTGCCAGCAGCCCGACCGGTGAGGGGGACGGTGGCTACACCTTC
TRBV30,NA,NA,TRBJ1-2,CARARAQSYGYTF,TGTGCCCGCGCGAGGGCGCAAAGCTATGGCTACACCTTC